Following are 31 T cell receptor beta chains from one sample sequenced in a study of early T cells in non-severe SARS-CoV-2 infection (dated by TCRdb to 2020 to 2022). Libraries were made using 5' RACE. TCRdb shows the sequencer as NextSeq 500. In-frame beta chains were kept once TCRdb had trimmed the public reads at Q25 with fastp and called clones with MiXCR. Identical CDR3 proteins give one entry, which carries the most common genes and DNA. Within this sample are tens of thousands of distinct CDR3 sequences, with under 8% of them counted one time only. Jointly, the top ten make up more than 4.5% of the sample. The sequencing sample was made of whole blood. These receptors were collected from an adult who was a healthcare worker with PCR-confirmed SARS-CoV-2 infection or an uninfected control (not recorded which).

This clonotype was detected ten times or more. CDR3 in DNA: TGCAGTGCTAGAGATCACTCTGGGGGGCCATGGGATACGCAGTATTTT. It yields the protein CSARDHSGGPWDTQYF. V is TRBV20-1 and J is TRBJ2-3; D is possibly TRBD1 or TRBD2 (6 bases each). The V and J ends lost 0 bases and 6 bases respectively, with 19 bases between them. Germline loops: CDR1 DFQATT, CDR2 SNEGSKA (reference sequence). The CDR3 is 16 residues long.

The genes are TRBV9 and TRBJ2-1; TRBD2 aligns across 9 bases. After removal of 0 bases from V and 7 bases from J, the junction contained 5 bases not matched to a gene. Germline V lookup: CDR1 SGDLS, CDR2 YYNGEE. There are 15 residues in the CDR3. CDR3 loop: CASSVVGLARNEQFF. In DNA, the CDR3 is TGTGCCAGCAGCGTAGTTGGACTAGCGAGGAATGAGCAGTTCTTC.

This chain connects TRBV7-9 to TRBJ2-6; D is unclear. Per germline, CDR1 SEHNR and CDR2 FQNEAQ (reference sequence). The CDR3 covers 17 residues. V shed 3 bases and J shed 4 bases, with 16 bases lying between them. The CDR3, as DNA: TGTGCCAGCAGCTTCGTCGGCCAAACGAAAGGGGCCAACGTCCTGACTTTC. Protein product: CASSFVGQTKGANVLTF.

The sample holds a few counts of this clonotype. This chain joins TRBV7-9 and TRBJ2-3, with 9 bases that match TRBD1. Germline V gene lookup returns CDR1 SEHNR and CDR2 FQNEAQ (reference sequence). V gave up 3 bases and J gave up 1 base; unmatched junction bases: 2. CDR3 length: 15 amino acids. The CDR3 is CASSLGQGGTDTQYF. In DNA form, the CDR3 reads TGTGCCAGCAGCTTGGGACAGGGAGGCACAGATACGCAGTATTTT.

This clonotype was seen at least ten times. Compared with germline, one end of the junction differs, possibly owing to a read error. The CDR3 region has the DNA TGCGCCAGCAGCTCGCACGCGGGATGCGAGCAGTACTTC. This codes for CASSSHAGCEQYF. V gene TRBV7-6 combines with J gene TRBJ2-7; D is possibly TRBD2 (6 bases). The CDR3 covers 13 residues. The V gene's germline CDR1 is SGHVS and CDR2 FNYEAQ.

This clonotype appeared many times. The V and J genes are TRBV7-8 and TRBJ2-5; D perhaps matches TRBD2 (6 bases). This CDR3 spans 14 amino acids. The germline V gene encodes CDR1 SGHVS and CDR2 FQNEAQ. Trimming cost V 7 bases and J 2 bases, with 14 bases left between them. CDR3 region: CASTQTRKQETQYF. CDR3 sequence (DNA): TGTGCCAGCACCCAGACTAGGAAGCAAGAGACCCAGTACTTC.

This clonotype was counted only a few times. The V call is TRBV18, the J call TRBJ1-4; D possibly corresponds to TRBD1 (5 bases). Germline V gene data show CDR1 as KGHSH and CDR2 as LQKENI. Trimming took off 2 bases at V and 7 bases at J, with 17 bases between the two ends. The CDR3 consists of 16 residues. The chain's CDR3 is CASSPVGRDSFEKLFF. In DNA, the CDR3 is TGTGCCAGCTCACCAGTGGGTCGAGACAGTTTTGAAAAACTGTTTTTT.

This clonotype was detected ten times or more. The chain employs TRBV4-3 and TRBJ1-4; D is perhaps TRBD1 (5 bases). The CDR3 length is 14 residues. V lost 3 bases and J lost 8, with 13 bases in between. Germline V gives CDR1 LGHNA, CDR2 YSLEER. The CDR3 protein is CASSQGLLREKLFF. The DNA for the CDR3 is TGCGCCAGCAGCCAGGGACTCCTGCGAGAAAAACTGTTTTTT.

This clonotype was recorded many times. The rearrangement joins TRBV11-2 to TRBJ2-1; 10 nucleotides match TRBD2. Trimming cost V 4 bases and J 8 bases; bases outside gene matches: 14. CDR3 size: 17 residues. Germline V gene data show CDR1 as SGHAT and CDR2 as FQNNGV. This chain's CDR3 is CASSSRGQREGQHEQFF. The CDR3 DNA reads TGTGCCAGCAGCTCTCGAGGTCAGCGGGAGGGCCAGCATGAGCAGTTCTTC.

At least ten counts were recorded for this clonotype. This chain links TRBV6-6 with TRBJ2-7, with D perhaps TRBD2 (6 bases). The CDR3 spans 14 residues. The germline gives CDR1 MNHNY, CDR2 SVGAGI (reference sequence). Trimming stripped 5 bases from V and 3 bases from J, with 14 bases between. The CDR3 protein is CASSEGLLNYEQYF. The DNA of the CDR3 is TGTGCCAGCAGTGAGGGACTTCTTAACTACGAGCAGTACTTC.

This clonotype showed up many times. The chain joins TRBV15 to TRBJ1-6; D is ambiguous. Germline V gene data show CDR1 as LNHNV and CDR2 as YYDKDF (reference sequence). V lost 0 bases and J lost 10, with 7 bases in between. This CDR3 has 13 amino acids. The DNA for the CDR3 is TGTGCCACCAGCAGAGAACGGTGGTCACCCCTCCACTTT. It specifies CATSRERWSPLHF.

This clonotype came up a few times. The chain has TRBV4-1 and TRBJ1-1; no clear D. V lost 4 bases, J lost 8 bases, and 11 bases lay in between. The CDR3 totals 12 residues. Germline-derived CDR1 and CDR2 are MGHRA and YSYEKL. The CDR3, as DNA: TGCGCCAGCAGCCCCAGCGGTGCAGAAGCTTTCTTT. The encoded protein is CASSPSGAEAFF.

The sample holds many counts of this clonotype. The CDR3 nucleotides read TGTGCCAGCAGCCCGGGACCGCCATACGAGCAGTACTTC. The encoded protein is CASSPGPPYEQYF. The chain has TRBV14 and TRBJ2-7, with D perhaps matching TRBD1 or TRBD2 (5 bases each). This CDR3 is built from 13 residues. The germline V and J ends were trimmed by 4 bases and 4 bases, with 11 bases remaining between them. Germline-derived CDR1 and CDR2 are SGHDN and FVKESK.

This clonotype was counted only a few times. This chain joins TRBV4-1 and TRBJ2-1, with D unclear. Germline-derived CDR1 and CDR2 are MGHRA and YSYEKL. The CDR3 extends over 15 amino acids. Trimming took off 3 bases at V and 0 bases at J, with 9 bases between the two ends. This chain's CDR3 is CASSQDGRSYNEQFF. CDR3 in DNA: TGCGCCAGCAGCCAGGACGGTCGCTCCTACAATGAGCAGTTCTTC.

This clonotype occurred a few times. The rearrangement links TRBV24-1 to TRBJ2-3, with a possible D match to TRBD1 (5 bases). Germline V gives CDR1 KGHDR, CDR2 SFDVKD. Trimming left V 5 bases short and J 0 bases short, with 26 bases between. The CDR3 covers 20 residues. CDR3 DNA sequence: TGTGCCACCAGTGGATTTAAGGGGCCGCGACCCCCTCCTAGCACAGATACGCAGTATTTT. Its protein product is CATSGFKGPRPPPSTDTQYF.

This clonotype was detected many times. V is TRBV27 and J is TRBJ2-2, with unresolved D. The V gene lost 1 base and the J gene lost 6 bases, with 3 bases spanning the gap. This CDR3 is 12 amino acids long. CDR1 is MNHEY, CDR2 SMNVEV, per germline (reference sequence). CDR3 in amino acids: CASSLFPGELFF. DNA of the CDR3: TGTGCCAGCAGTTTATTCCCCGGGGAGCTGTTTTTT.

In its sample, this clonotype was seen a few times. This chain connects TRBV7-9 to TRBJ2-7; TRBD2 agrees at 9 bases. With 5 bases clipped from V and 5 bases from J, the junction kept 7 bases outside the gene matches. The V gene's germline CDR1 is SEHNR and CDR2 FQNEAQ (reference sequence). The CDR3 spans 14 residues. The CDR3 loop is CASSLRLAGNEQYF. The CDR3 coding sequence is TGTGCCAGCAGCCTCCGGCTAGCGGGAAACGAGCAGTACTTC. The complete variable domain, with remaining parts taken from reference TRBV7-9 and TRBJ2-7, reads DTGVSQNPRHKITKRGQNVTFRCDPISEHNRLYWYRQTLGQGPEFLTYFQNEAQLEKSRLLSDRFSAERPKGSFSTLEIQRTEQGDSAMYLCASSLRLAGNEQYFGPGTRLTVT.

The rearrangement uses TRBV27 and TRBJ2-7; D not resolved. The V and J ends lost 5 bases and 4 bases respectively, with 21 bases between them. There are 16 residues in the CDR3. Per germline, CDR1 MNHEY and CDR2 SMNVEV (reference sequence). The CDR3 loop reads CASSIGPLGGKYEQYF. The CDR3 bases are TGTGCCAGCAGTATTGGGCCCCTGGGCGGAAAATACGAGCAGTACTTC.

The table lists this clonotype with many counts. The chain uses TRBV4-1 and TRBJ2-7; perhaps TRBD1 as D (5 bases). The CDR3 covers 14 residues. V shed 1 base and J shed 5 bases, with 12 bases lying between them. Germline V gene lookup returns CDR1 MGHRA and CDR2 YSYEKL. In DNA, the CDR3 is TGCGCCAGCAGCCAAGGGCAGGGTAAAAACGAGCAGTACTTC. Its protein product is CASSQGQGKNEQYF.

This clonotype was found many times. The rearrangement joins TRBV29-1 to TRBJ2-2; D uncertain. Looked up from germline, CDR1 is SQVTM and CDR2 is ANQGSEA. Trimming removed 4 bases from V and 4 bases from J, with 4 bases in between. This CDR3 region has 11 residues. The CDR3 loop is CSVGLTGELFF. The CDR3 DNA is TGCAGCGTTGGTCTCACCGGGGAGCTGTTTTTT.

This clonotype was counted many times. The chain employs TRBV11-2 and TRBJ2-7, with no clear D. Looked up from germline, CDR1 is SGHAT and CDR2 is FQNNGV. Trimming pared 0 bases from V and 1 base from J, leaving 4 bases between. The CDR3 contains 13 residues. The CDR3 DNA reads as TGTGCCAGCAGCTTAGACGGTTCCTACGAGCAGTACTTC. Translated: CASSLDGSYEQYF.

In its sample, this clonotype was seen a few times. The chain recombines TRBV7-2 with TRBJ2-3; D remains ambiguous. Trimming stripped 1 base from V and 10 bases from J, with 15 bases between. The germline CDR1 and CDR2 sequences are SGHTA and FQGNSA. This CDR3 comprises 14 residues. The CDR3: CASSLVGSPGAQYF. The CDR3 region has the DNA TGTGCCAGCAGCTTAGTTGGTTCCCCGGGTGCGCAGTATTTT.

V is TRBV11-2 and J is TRBJ2-3; 14 nucleotides agree with TRBD2. Germline-derived CDR1 and CDR2 are SGHAT and FQNNGV. The V segment lost 0 bases and the J segment 3 bases; nucleotides outside the gene matches: 8. The CDR3 has 19 residues. The CDR3 region has the DNA TGTGCCAGCAGCTTAGATCCGGCAGGACTAGCGGGAGGAACAGATACGCAGTATTTT. Its translation is CASSLDPAGLAGGTDTQYF.

This clonotype was recorded at least ten times. This rearrangement joins TRBV11-2 to TRBJ2-7; 10 bases agree with TRBD2. CDR3 size: 16 residues. Per germline, CDR1 SGHAT and CDR2 FQNNGV. V shed 1 base and J 4 bases; nucleotides not matched to a gene: 7. The CDR3 protein is CASSLGRTSGGYEQYF. DNA for the CDR3: TGTGCCAGCAGCTTAGGGAGGACTAGCGGAGGATACGAGCAGTACTTC.

Regarding this clonotype: Given a much more abundant clone one base away, this may be a read error. This rearrangement joins TRBV7-8 to TRBJ2-2; TRBD2 might be the D (6 bases). The CDR3 is 15 amino acids. Between the trimmed V and J ends, which lost 3 bases and 7 bases, there was a span of 15 bases. From germline, CDR1 is SGHVS and CDR2 FQNEAQ. The CDR3 reads CASSLRGGHIGELFF. In DNA form, the CDR3 reads TGTGCCAGCAGCTTGAGGGGAGGACACATCGGGGAGCTGTTTTTT.

This clonotype was picked up many times. The chain joins TRBV27 to TRBJ2-3; 7 bases agree with TRBD2. Germline V gene sequence: CDR1 MNHEY, CDR2 SMNVEV (reference sequence). The CDR3 sequence is 15 residues long. V was pared by 3 bases and J by 2 bases, with 5 bases of the junction left unmatched. The CDR3 is CASSFLAVLTDTQYF. CDR3 nucleotides: TGTGCCAGCAGTTTCCTAGCGGTCCTCACAGATACGCAGTATTTT.

About this clonotype: The germline gene is not matched at one end of the junction; a read error may be the cause. The V gene is TRBV20-1, the J gene TRBJ2-3; 16 bases agree with TRBD2. The germline CDR1 and CDR2 sequences are DFQATT and SNEGSKA (reference sequence). The CDR3 is 17 amino acids. CDR3 sequence reads: CSARGTSGRGAELTQYF. The CDR3 coding sequence is TGCAGTGCCAGAGGGACTAGCGGGAGGGGGGCGGAATTGACGCAGTATTTT.

This clonotype occurred many times. This chain uses TRBV27 with TRBJ2-2; D gene unclear. This CDR3 comprises 13 residues. The V end was cut by 4 bases, the J end by 1 base, with 4 bases between. From germline, CDR1 is MNHEY and CDR2 SMNVEV (reference sequence). The CDR3 reads CASSYWNTGELFF. The CDR3 coding sequence is TGTGCCAGCAGTTATTGGAACACCGGGGAGCTGTTTTTT.

This clonotype showed up many times. The V and J genes are TRBV11-2 and TRBJ1-1; no reliable D call. This CDR3 region has 13 residues. From germline, CDR1 is SGHAT and CDR2 FQNNGV. Trimming stripped 1 base from V and 2 bases from J, with 5 bases between. CDR3 sequence (DNA): TGTGCCAGCAGCTTAGCTATAAACACTGAAGCTTTCTTT. Translation gives CASSLAINTEAFF.

This clonotype has a handful of counts. This sequence joins TRBV12-3 or TRBV12-4 and TRBJ1-4, with D possibly TRBD1 on 5 matching bases. This CDR3 is 14 amino acids long. The V end lost 3 bases, the J end lost 8 bases, and 13 bases lay between the germline ends. The CDR3 loop is CASSFLGAGEKLFF. DNA for the CDR3: TGTGCCAGCAGTTTTCTAGGGGCTGGCGAAAAACTGTTTTTT.

The genes are TRBV4-1 and TRBJ2-7, with D possibly TRBD2 on 5 matching bases. V lost 1 base, J lost 7 bases, and 5 bases lay in between. Germline loops: CDR1 MGHRA, CDR2 YSYEKL. The length of the CDR3 is 11 residues. CDR3 amino acids: CASSQGEEQYF. The CDR3, as DNA: TGCGCCAGCAGCCAAGGGGAGGAGCAGTACTTC.